This TCR beta chain came from a study of human T cells and chemical hapten exposure. The time point was: patch test 1, 2 weeks after DPC sensitization. As for treatment: therapeutic diphenylcyclopropenone sensitization with weekly scalp DPC. TCRdb re-derived calls from the RACE reads in MiXCR, one entry per CDR3 protein. Of roughly 98,000 distinct CDR3 sequences listed, 9.5% to 15% were seen once; the top ten hold roughly 2.1%. Per the germline V gene, CDR1 is GTSNPN and CDR2 is SVGIG (reference sequence). The CDR3 extends over 12 amino acids. With V trimmed by 2 bases and J by 5 bases, 1 base remained unmatched.

The specimen comprised whole blood, sampled in connection with sensitization to the hapten diphenylcyclopropenone (DPC). This TCR was sampled from a woman aged 40 to 50 with alopecia areata. Some clones in this sample may be carry-over from other donors' samples. V and J are TRBV30 and TRBJ2-3; 7 bases map to TRBD2. The CDR3 reads CAWSPGGDTQYF. CDR3 nucleotide sequence: TGTGCCTGGAGTCCGGGGGGAGATACGCAGTATTTT.